These T cell receptor beta chains were read from a single sample in a study of shared clonotypes between healthy human individuals. Libraries were prepared by immunoSEQ multiplex PCR; TCRdb keeps only in-frame clonotypes and omits some of them. The sample consists of around 1.1 million clones, approximately 78% of them appearing once. Material: memory CD4+ T cells from PBMCs. The source of these receptors is a man younger than 30 in good health. Some clones in this sample may be carry-over from other donors' samples. The CDR3 runs from the conserved cysteine through the conserved F or W.

V gene	J gene	CDR3 protein
TRBV28	TRBJ2-3	CASSLSGDTQYF
TRBV19	TRBJ1-1	CAADGWNEAFF
TRBV27	TRBJ2-1	CASSPRGGIFYNEQFF
TRBV27	TRBJ1-2	CASSFTGGGYTF
TRBV7-3	TRBJ2-2	CASSLYPPALAGAGELFF
TRBV10-2	TRBJ1-2	CASGQGDGYTF
TRBV4-1	TRBJ1-1	CASSQRTGGGRPGTEAFF
TRBV11-3	TRBJ2-3	CASSPSTRSPDTQYF
TRBV29-1	TRBJ2-5	CSVEFLAGWVTQYF
TRBV27	TRBJ2-1	CASSLKGPRNEQFF
TRBV7-6	TRBJ2-1	CASSLSVTNYNEQFF
TRBV7-3	TRBJ2-3	CASSLGSLPGDTQYF
TRBV6-5	TRBJ2-7	CASSPQIARDEQYF
TRBV11-2	TRBJ2-6	CASSSQGQDGPGANVLTF
TRBV30	TRBJ1-5	CAWSRRQSNQPQHF
TRBV10-3	TRBJ2-3	CAITSGLARTDTQYF
TRBV6-1	TRBJ1-2	CASTRTNYGYTF
TRBV18	TRBJ2-7	CASSGQGTYEQYF
TRBV5-1	TRBJ1-4	CASSLVPGLGEKLFF
TRBV7-9	TRBJ2-1	CASSPPFGGSSYNEQFF
TRBV19	TRBJ1-1	CASSIQGMGEAFF
TRBV5-1	TRBJ2-2	CASSYGTANTGELFF
TRBV7-9	TRBJ1-1	CASSLPDRGAFF